This is a list of T cell receptor beta chains from one sample in a study of CD8+CD57+ T cells in acquired aplastic anemia. TCRdb fed the reads into MiXCR, producing one record per CDR3 protein. The data hold 68,000 or so distinct CDR3 sequences, with around 50% observed a single time. Source material: sorted CD4+, CD8+, or CD8+CD57+ T cells (not recorded which) from PBMCs. Source of these receptors: a human donor in good health, serving as a control. CDR3s include the opening cysteine and the closing phenylalanine or tryptophan. The order of the fields is CDR3 protein, CDR3 DNA, V gene, J gene, clone size, D gene. The D gene is left open where the match is weak. Not every row has a clone size; where given, it reads once, few, many or a size class.

CAISPATTGNTIYF	TGTGCCATCAGTCCCGCCACCACTGGAAACACCATATATTTT	TRBV10-3	TRBJ1-3	.	.
CASSLNRGGAPGNTIYF	TGTGCCAGCAGCTTAAATCGTGGAGGGGCGCCTGGAAACACCATATATTTT	TRBV7-8	TRBJ1-3	.	.
CASSRETGGGTDTQYF	TGTGCCAGCAGCCGAGAGACAGGGGGAGGCACAGATACGCAGTATTTT	TRBV4-2	TRBJ2-3	many	TRBD1
CASSDSGSHSEQYF	TGTGCCAGCAGCGACAGTGGATCTCATTCGGAGCAGTACTTC	TRBV25-1	TRBJ2-7	.	.
CASSPLPSGKDEQYF	TGCGCCAGCAGCCCCCTGCCTAGCGGGAAGGACGAGCAGTACTTC	TRBV5-1	TRBJ2-7	many	TRBD2
CASTTYGGGSVNNEQFF	TGTGCCAGCACCACCTACGGGGGCGGGAGTGTCAACAATGAGCAGTTCTTC	TRBV27	TRBJ2-1	few	.
CASSQEGQLNQPQHF	TGCGCCAGCAGCCAAGAGGGACAGCTCAATCAGCCCCAGCATTTT	TRBV4-1	TRBJ1-5	many	TRBD1
CASSLEIVNSPLHF	TGTGCCAGCAGCTTGGAGATAGTCAATTCACCCCTCCACTTT	TRBV11-2	TRBJ1-6	.	.
CASSQVITGGNTGELFF	TGCGCCAGCAGCCAAGTAATCACAGGGGGGAACACCGGGGAGCTGTTTTTT	TRBV4-1	TRBJ2-2	few	TRBD1
CASLDRGYGANVLTF	TGTGCCAGCCTGGACAGGGGATATGGGGCCAACGTCCTGACTTTC	TRBV19	TRBJ2-6	.	TRBD1